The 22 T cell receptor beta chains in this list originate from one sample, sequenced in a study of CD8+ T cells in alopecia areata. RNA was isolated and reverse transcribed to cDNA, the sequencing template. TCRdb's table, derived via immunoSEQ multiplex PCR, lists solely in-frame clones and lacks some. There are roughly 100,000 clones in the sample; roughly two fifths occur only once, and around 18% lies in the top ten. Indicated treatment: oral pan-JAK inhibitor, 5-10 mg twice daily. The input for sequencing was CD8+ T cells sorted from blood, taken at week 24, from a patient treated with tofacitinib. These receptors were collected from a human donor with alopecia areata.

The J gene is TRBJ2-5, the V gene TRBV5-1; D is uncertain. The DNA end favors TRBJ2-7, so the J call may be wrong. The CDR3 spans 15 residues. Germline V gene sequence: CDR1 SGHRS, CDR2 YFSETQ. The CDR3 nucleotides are TGCGCCAGCAGCTTGGAATCTAGTGATCCCTACGAGCAGTACTTC. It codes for CASSLESSDPYEQYF.

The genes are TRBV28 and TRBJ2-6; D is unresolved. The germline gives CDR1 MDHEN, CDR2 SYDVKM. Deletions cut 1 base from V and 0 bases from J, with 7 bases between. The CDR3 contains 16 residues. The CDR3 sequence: CASSLYMGSGANVLTF. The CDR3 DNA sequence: TGTGCCAGCAGTTTATATATGGGCTCTGGGGCCAACGTCCTGACTTTC. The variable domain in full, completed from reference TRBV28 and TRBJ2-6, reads DVKVTQSSRYLVKRTGEKVFLECVQDMDHENMFWYRQDPGLGLRLIYFSYDVKMKEKGDIPEGYSVSREKKERFSLILESASTNQTSMYLCASSLYMGSGANVLTFGAGSRLTVL.

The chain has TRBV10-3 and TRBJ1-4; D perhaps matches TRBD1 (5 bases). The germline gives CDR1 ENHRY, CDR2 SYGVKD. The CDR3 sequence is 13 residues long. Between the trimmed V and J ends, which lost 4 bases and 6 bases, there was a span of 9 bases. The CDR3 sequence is CAISGGADEKLFF. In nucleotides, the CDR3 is TGTGCCATCAGTGGAGGGGCTGATGAAAAACTGTTTTTT.

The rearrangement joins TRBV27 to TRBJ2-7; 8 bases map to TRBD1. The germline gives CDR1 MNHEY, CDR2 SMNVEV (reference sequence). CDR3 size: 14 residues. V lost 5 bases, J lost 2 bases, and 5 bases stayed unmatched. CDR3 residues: CASSPRGQAYEQYF. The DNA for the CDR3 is TGTGCCAGCAGTCCCCGGGGACAGGCCTACGAGCAGTACTTC.

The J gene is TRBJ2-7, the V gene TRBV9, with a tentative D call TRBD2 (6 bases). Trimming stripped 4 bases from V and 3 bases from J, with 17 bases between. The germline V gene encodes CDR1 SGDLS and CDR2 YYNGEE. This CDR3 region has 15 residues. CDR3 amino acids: CASSLGGSVIYEQYF. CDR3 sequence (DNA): TGTGCCAGCAGCCTGGGGGGAAGCGTGATCTACGAGCAGTACTTC.

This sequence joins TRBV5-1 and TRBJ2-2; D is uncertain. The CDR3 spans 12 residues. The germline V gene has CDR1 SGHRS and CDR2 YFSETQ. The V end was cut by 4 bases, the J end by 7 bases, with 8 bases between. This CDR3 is CASSPIVGELFF. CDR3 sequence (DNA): TGCGCCAGCAGCCCTATCGTCGGGGAGCTGTTTTTT.

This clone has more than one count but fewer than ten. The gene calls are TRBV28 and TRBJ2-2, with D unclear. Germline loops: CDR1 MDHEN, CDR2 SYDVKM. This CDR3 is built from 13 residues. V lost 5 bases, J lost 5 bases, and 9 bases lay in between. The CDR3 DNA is TGTGCCAGCAGTCCCCGTTTGACCGGGGAGCTGTTTTTT. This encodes CASSPRLTGELFF.

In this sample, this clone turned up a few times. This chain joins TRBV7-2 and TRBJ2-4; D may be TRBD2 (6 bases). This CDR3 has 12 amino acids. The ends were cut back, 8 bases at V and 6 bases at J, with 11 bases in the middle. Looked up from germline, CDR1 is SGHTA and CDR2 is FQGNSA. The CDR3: CASRGFRNIQYF. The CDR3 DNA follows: TGTGCCAGCCGGGGGTTTAGAAACATTCAGTACTTC.

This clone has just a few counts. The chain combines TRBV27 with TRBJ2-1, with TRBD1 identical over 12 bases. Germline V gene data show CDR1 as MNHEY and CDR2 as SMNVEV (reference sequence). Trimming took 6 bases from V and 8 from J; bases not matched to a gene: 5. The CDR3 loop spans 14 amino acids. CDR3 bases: TGTGCCAGCAGCGACGGGACAGGGGGCCATGAGCAGTTCTTC. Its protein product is CASSDGTGGHEQFF.

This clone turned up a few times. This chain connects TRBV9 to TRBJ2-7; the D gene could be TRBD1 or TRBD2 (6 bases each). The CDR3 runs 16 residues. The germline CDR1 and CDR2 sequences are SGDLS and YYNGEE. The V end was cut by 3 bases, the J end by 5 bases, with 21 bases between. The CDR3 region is CASSAGAGTRAHEQYF. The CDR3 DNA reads TGTGCCAGCAGCGCGGGGGCGGGGACGCGGGCACACGAGCAGTACTTC.

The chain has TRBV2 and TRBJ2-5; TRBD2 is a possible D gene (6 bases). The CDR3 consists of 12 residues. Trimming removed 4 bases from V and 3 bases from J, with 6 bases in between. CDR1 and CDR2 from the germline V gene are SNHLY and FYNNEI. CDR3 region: CASSGREETQYF. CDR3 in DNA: TGTGCCAGCAGTGGGAGGGAAGAGACCCAGTACTTC.

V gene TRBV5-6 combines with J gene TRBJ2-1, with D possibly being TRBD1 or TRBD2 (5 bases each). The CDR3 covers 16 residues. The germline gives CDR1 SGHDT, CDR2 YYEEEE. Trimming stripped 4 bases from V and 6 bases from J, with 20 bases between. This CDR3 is CASSGEPGPNFNEQFF. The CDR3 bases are TGTGCCAGCAGCGGGGAACCGGGACCGAACTTCAATGAGCAGTTCTTC.

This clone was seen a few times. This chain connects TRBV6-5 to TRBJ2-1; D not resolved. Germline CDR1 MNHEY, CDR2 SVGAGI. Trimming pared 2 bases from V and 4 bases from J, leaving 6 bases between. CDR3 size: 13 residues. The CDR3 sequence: CASSYTSYNEQFF. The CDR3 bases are TGTGCCAGCAGTTACACCAGTTACAATGAGCAGTTCTTC.

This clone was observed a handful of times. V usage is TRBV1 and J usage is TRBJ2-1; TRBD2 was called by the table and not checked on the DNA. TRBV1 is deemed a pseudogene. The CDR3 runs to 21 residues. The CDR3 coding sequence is TGCACCAGCAGCCATGGACAGTCAGTGGGTTGCGGGAGGGCCATTAAGGATGAGCAGTTCTTC. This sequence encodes CTSSHGQSVGCGRAIKDEQFF.

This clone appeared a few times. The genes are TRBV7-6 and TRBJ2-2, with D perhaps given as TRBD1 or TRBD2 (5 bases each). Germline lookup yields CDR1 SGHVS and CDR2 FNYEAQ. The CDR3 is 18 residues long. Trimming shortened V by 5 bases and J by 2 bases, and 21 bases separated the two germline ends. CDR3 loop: CASSPSGMGRVNTGELFF. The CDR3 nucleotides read TGTGCCAGCAGCCCCTCGGGGATGGGGCGGGTAAACACCGGGGAGCTGTTTTTT.

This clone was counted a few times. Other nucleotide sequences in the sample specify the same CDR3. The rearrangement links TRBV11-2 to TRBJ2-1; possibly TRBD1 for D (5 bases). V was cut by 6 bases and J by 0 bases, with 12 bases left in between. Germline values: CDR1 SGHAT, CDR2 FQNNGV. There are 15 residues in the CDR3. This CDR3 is CASSSGHSSYNEQFF. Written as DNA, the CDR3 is TGTGCCAGCAGTTCAGGGCACAGCTCCTACAATGAGCAGTTCTTC.

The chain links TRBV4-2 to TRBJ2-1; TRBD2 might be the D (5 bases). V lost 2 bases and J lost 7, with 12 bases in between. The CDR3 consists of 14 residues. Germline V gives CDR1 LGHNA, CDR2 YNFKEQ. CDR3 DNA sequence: TGTGCCAGCAGCCAAATGCTGGGCGGGAATGAGCAGTTCTTC. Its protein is CASSQMLGGNEQFF.

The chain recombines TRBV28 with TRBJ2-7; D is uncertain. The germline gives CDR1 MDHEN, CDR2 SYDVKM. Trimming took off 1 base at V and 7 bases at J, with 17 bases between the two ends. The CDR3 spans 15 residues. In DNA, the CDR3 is TGTGCCAGCAGTTTATATTCTGGAAGGGATGCGGAGCAGTACTTC. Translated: CASSLYSGRDAEQYF.

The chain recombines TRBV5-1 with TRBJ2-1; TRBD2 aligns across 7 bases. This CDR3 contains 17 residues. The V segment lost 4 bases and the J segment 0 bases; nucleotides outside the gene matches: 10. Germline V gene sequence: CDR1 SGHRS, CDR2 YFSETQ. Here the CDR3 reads CASSRLTSVSSYNEQFF. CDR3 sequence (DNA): TGCGCCAGCAGCCGCCTAACTAGCGTCAGCTCCTACAATGAGCAGTTCTTC.

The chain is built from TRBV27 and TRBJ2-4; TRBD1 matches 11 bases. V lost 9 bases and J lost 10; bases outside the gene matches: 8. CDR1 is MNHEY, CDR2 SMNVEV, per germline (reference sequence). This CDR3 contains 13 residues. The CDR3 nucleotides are TGTGCCAGTCAATCCGGGACAGGGGGGATTCAGTACTTC. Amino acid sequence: CASQSGTGGIQYF.

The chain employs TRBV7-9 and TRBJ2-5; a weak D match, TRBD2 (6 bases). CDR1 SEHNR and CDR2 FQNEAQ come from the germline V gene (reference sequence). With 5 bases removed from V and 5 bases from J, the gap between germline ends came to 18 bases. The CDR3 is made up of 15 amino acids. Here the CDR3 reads CASSNKGRGGETQYF. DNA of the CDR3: TGTGCCAGCAGCAACAAGGGGCGCGGAGGGGAGACCCAGTACTTC.

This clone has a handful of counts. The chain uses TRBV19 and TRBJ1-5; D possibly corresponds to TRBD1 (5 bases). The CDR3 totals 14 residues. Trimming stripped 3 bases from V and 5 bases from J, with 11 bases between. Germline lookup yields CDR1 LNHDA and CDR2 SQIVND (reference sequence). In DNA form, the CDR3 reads TGTGCCAGTAGTATCTGGTGGGGGGATCAGCCCCAGCATTTT. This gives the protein CASSIWWGDQPQHF.